This TCR beta chain came from a study of cytomegalovirus exposure and HLA in healthy donors. Study outcomes and limitations: TCR beta V- and J-gene trimming, according to a later analysis, was linked to a missense DCLRE1C variant. No immune exposure information besides CMV serostatus was available.

Trimming pared 0 bases from V and 2 bases from J, leaving 4 bases between. This CDR3 contains 12 residues. Germline loops: CDR1 GTSNPN, CDR2 SVGIG (reference sequence). The study ran its PCR with 60 Vbeta and 13 Jbeta primers. Generated by immunoSEQ multiplex PCR, the TCRdb table keeps only in-frame clones and is missing some. This table holds some 250,000 clones, roughly 82% found once. Only one count was recorded for this clone. Its antigen is currently unknown. The sequence was collected from a woman in her thirties or forties in good health and CMV-seropositive. The genes are TRBV30 and TRBJ1-1; unclear D gene. Sequencing used PBMCs. The CDR3 loop is CAWSVTNTEAFF. The CDR3 DNA is TGTGCCTGGAGTGTAACAAACACTGAAGCTTTCTTT. The variable domain in full, completed from reference TRBV30 and TRBJ1-1, reads SQTIHQWPATLVQPVGSPLSLECTVEGTSNPNLYWYRQAAGRGLQLLFYSVGIGQISSEVPQNLSASRPQDRQFILSSKKLLLSDSGFYLCAWSVTNTEAFFGQGTRLTVV.